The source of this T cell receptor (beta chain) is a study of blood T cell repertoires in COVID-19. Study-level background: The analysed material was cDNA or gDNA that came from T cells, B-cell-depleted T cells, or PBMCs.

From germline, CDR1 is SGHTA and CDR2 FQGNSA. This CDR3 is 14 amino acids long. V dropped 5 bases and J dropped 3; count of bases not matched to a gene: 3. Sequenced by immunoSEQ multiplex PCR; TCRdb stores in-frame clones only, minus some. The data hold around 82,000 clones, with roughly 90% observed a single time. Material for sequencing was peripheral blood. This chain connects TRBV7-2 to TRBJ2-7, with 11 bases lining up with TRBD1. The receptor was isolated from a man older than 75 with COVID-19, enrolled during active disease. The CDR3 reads CASSLGQGGYEQYF. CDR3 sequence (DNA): TGTGCCAGCAGCCTGGGACAGGGGGGCTACGAGCAGTACTTC.